The 29 T cell receptor beta chains below all came from one sample that was sequenced in a study of blood T cells in healthy people across ages. With a J-beta primer mix and a sample-barcoded 5' primer, a second PCR ran roughly 6 to 12 cycles. TCRdb independently ran MiXCR on the 5' RACE reads; one entry per CDR3 protein. The sample holds 730,000 or so distinct CDR3 sequences, 35% to 45% seen once. Sequenced: blood. The receptors stem from a woman aged 60-75 years in good health.

This clonotype has just a few counts. V usage is TRBV27 and J usage is TRBJ2-6, with D possibly matching TRBD1 (7 bases). Germline lookup yields CDR1 MNHEY and CDR2 SMNVEV (reference sequence). The germline V and J ends were trimmed by 3 bases and 2 bases, with 11 bases remaining between them. The CDR3 is made up of 16 amino acids. The CDR3 loop is CASSFRRGAGANVLTF. The CDR3 nucleotides read TGTGCCAGCAGTTTCCGCAGGGGGGCTGGGGCCAACGTCCTGACTTTC.

The chain joins TRBV20-1 to TRBJ2-5; D is perhaps TRBD1 (6 bases). The V gene's germline CDR1 is DFQATT and CDR2 SNEGSKA (reference sequence). This CDR3 has 15 residues. V gave up 6 bases and J gave up 1 base, with 18 bases separating them. CDR3: CSASRPGHSQETQYF. For the CDR3, the DNA is TGCAGTGCCAGTCGACCGGGACACAGCCAAGAGACCCAGTACTTC.

Regarding this clonotype: An end of the junction differs from the germline gene, which may be a read error. The chain carries TRBV7-2 and TRBJ2-7; the match to TRBD2 covers 12 bases. The CDR3 spans 17 residues. Looked up from germline, CDR1 is SGHTA and CDR2 is FQGNSA. CDR3: CANSRTGTSGLPYEQYF. As DNA, the CDR3 is TGTGCCAACAGCCGCACCGGGACTAGCGGGCTACCCTACGAGCAGTACTTC.

This clonotype was recorded at least ten times. The chain uses TRBV28 and TRBJ2-7, with D possibly being TRBD1 or TRBD2 (5 bases each). From germline, CDR1 is MDHEN and CDR2 SYDVKM. CDR3 length equals 12 residues. V was trimmed by 7 bases and J by 3 bases, leaving 10 bases between them. Written as DNA, the CDR3 is TGTGCCAGCAATGGGGGTCTCTACGAGCAGTACTTC. This sequence encodes CASNGGLYEQYF.

This clonotype occurred many times. V gene TRBV25-1 combines with J gene TRBJ2-1, with 7 bases that match TRBD2. Germline CDR1 is MGHDK and CDR2 is SYGVNS. CDR3 size: 14 residues. Trimming cost V 5 bases and J 2 bases; bases outside gene matches: 3. The CDR3 is CASSRSGTYNEQFF. For the CDR3, the DNA is TGTGCCAGCAGTCGGAGCGGGACCTACAATGAGCAGTTCTTC.

The V gene is TRBV7-6, the J gene TRBJ1-1; no reliable D call. Germline CDR1 and CDR2: SGHVS and FNYEAQ. The CDR3 is 14 amino acids. Trimming removed 5 bases from V and 1 base from J, with 11 bases in between. The CDR3 reads CASSRSSKNTEAFF. The CDR3 bases are TGTGCCAGCAGCCGAAGTAGTAAGAACACTGAAGCTTTCTTT.

In this sample, this clonotype turned up once. V is TRBV5-1 and J is TRBJ2-7, with D possibly TRBD2 on 7 matching bases. The CDR3 is 14 residues long. The germline gives CDR1 SGHRS, CDR2 YFSETQ. Trimming shortened V by 3 bases and J by 3 bases, and 13 bases separated the two germline ends. DNA for the CDR3: TGCGCCAGCAGCTCCTGGGAGGGGGACTACGAGCAGTACTTC. As protein: CASSSWEGDYEQYF.

The V call is TRBV6-2 or TRBV6-3, the J call TRBJ2-1, with D possibly TRBD2 on 5 matching bases. V was shortened by 0 bases and J by 3 bases, with 12 bases between the two germline ends. CDR3 size: 16 residues. Per the germline V gene, CDR1 is MNHEY and CDR2 is SVGEGT. CDR3 region: CASSYSLVGSYNEQFF. CDR3 nucleotide sequence: TGTGCCAGCAGTTACTCACTAGTCGGCAGCTACAATGAGCAGTTCTTC.

There are many counts of this clonotype. The chain couples TRBV5-1 to TRBJ2-7; 10 bases match TRBD1. Germline trimming cut 5 bases from V and 9 bases from J; bases unmatched to any gene: 11. Germline CDR1 and CDR2: SGHRS and YFSETQ. This CDR3 region has 14 residues. This chain's CDR3 is CASSNGTGADRQYF. For the CDR3, the DNA is TGCGCCAGCAGTAACGGGACAGGGGCTGATCGGCAGTACTTC.

The genes are TRBV20-1 and TRBJ2-4; weak D call: TRBD1 (8 bases). There are 16 residues in the CDR3. Trimming stripped 6 bases from V and 9 bases from J, with 27 bases between. CDR1 and CDR2 from the germline V gene are DFQATT and SNEGSKA (reference sequence). This CDR3 is CSAPKSGGRDRGIQYF. The CDR3 DNA sequence: TGCAGTGCCCCGAAATCGGGCGGGAGAGACAGGGGCATTCAGTACTTC.

This clonotype showed up just a few times. V is TRBV18 and J is TRBJ1-4, with D unresolved. CDR1 KGHSH and CDR2 LQKENI come from the germline V gene. The CDR3 covers 15 residues. The ends were cut back, 3 bases at V and 2 bases at J, with 10 bases in the middle. The CDR3 DNA reads as TGTGCCAGCTCACCTAGTCTGGGGACTAATGAAAAACTGTTTTTT. Its translation: CASSPSLGTNEKLFF.

This clonotype was observed a few times. The chain carries TRBV28 and TRBJ1-1, with a weak D call TRBD1 (6 bases). Trimming took off 7 bases at V and 5 bases at J, with 8 bases between the two ends. Looked up from germline, CDR1 is MDHEN and CDR2 is SYDVKM. CDR3 length: 11 residues. Here the CDR3 reads CASTDRTEAFF. The DNA of the CDR3 is TGTGCCAGCACAGACAGGACTGAAGCTTTCTTT. The complete variable domain, with remaining parts taken from reference TRBV28 and TRBJ1-1, reads DVKVTQSSRYLVKRTGEKVFLECVQDMDHENMFWYRQDPGLGLRLIYFSYDVKMKEKGDIPEGYSVSREKKERFSLILESASTNQTSMYLCASTDRTEAFFGQGTRLTVV.

This clonotype has at least ten counts. The chain couples TRBV9 to TRBJ2-7; 7 bases are a match to TRBD1. The CDR3 is 15 amino acids. Germline assignment: CDR1 SGDLS and CDR2 YYNGEE. J gave up 0 bases and V 3 bases, and 6 bases lay outside the gene matches. The CDR3 region has the DNA TGTGCCAGCAGCGCACACCGGGACAGCTCCTACGAGCAGTACTTC. Its translation: CASSAHRDSSYEQYF.

The V gene is TRBV7-2, the J gene TRBJ1-2; 8 bases map to TRBD1. The V gene end was trimmed by 0 bases and the J gene end by 7 bases; junction bases not matched to a gene: 1. Germline V gene sequence: CDR1 SGHTA, CDR2 FQGNSA. The CDR3 runs 13 residues. The CDR3 region is CASSLATGAGYTF. CDR3 sequence (DNA): TGTGCCAGCAGCTTAGCGACAGGGGCTGGCTACACCTTC. The whole variable domain, filled in from reference TRBV7-2 and TRBJ1-2, reads GAGVSQSPSNKVTEKGKDVELRCDPISGHTALYWYRQSLGQGLEFLIYFQGNSAPDKSGLPSDRFSAERTGGSVSTLTIQRTQQEDSAVYLCASSLATGAGYTFGSGTRLTVV.

The genes are TRBV25-1 and TRBJ2-7; D not certain. Germline V gene sequence: CDR1 MGHDK, CDR2 SYGVNS. The CDR3 runs to 13 residues. The ends were cut back, 1 base at V and 3 bases at J, with 7 bases in the middle. The DNA of the CDR3 is TGTGCCAGCAGTGAATTCCCCGACTACGAGCAGTACTTC. Residues: CASSEFPDYEQYF.

This clonotype turned up a few times. The V call is TRBV29-1, the J call TRBJ1-2; 7 bases agree with TRBD1. V shed 6 bases, J shed 5 bases, and the junction held 9 bases outside the gene matches. Looked up from germline, CDR1 is SQVTM and CDR2 is ANQGSEA. The CDR3 spans 13 residues. The chain's CDR3 is CSVEDRRFYGYTF. In DNA, the CDR3 is TGCAGCGTCGAGGACAGGAGATTTTATGGCTACACCTTC.

The J gene is TRBJ2-5, the V gene TRBV20-1; D perhaps matches TRBD2 (5 bases). Germline CDR1 DFQATT, CDR2 SNEGSKA (reference sequence). This CDR3 has 14 residues. With 0 bases removed from V and 2 bases from J, the gap between germline ends came to 10 bases. The CDR3 region is CSARERVLQETQYF. CDR3 coding DNA: TGCAGTGCTAGAGAGCGGGTTCTGCAAGAGACCCAGTACTTC.

This clonotype was seen only a few times. The V gene is TRBV20-1, the J gene TRBJ2-1; the D is unclear. Germline CDR1 is DFQATT and CDR2 is SNEGSKA (reference sequence). Trimming left V 4 bases short and J 7 bases short, with 8 bases between. The CDR3 covers 11 residues. The CDR3 loop is CSAKKGNEQFF. DNA for the CDR3: TGCAGTGCTAAAAAGGGTAATGAGCAGTTCTTC.

This clonotype was counted between two and nine times. The chain links TRBV10-3 to TRBJ2-7; D gene unclear. With 4 bases removed from V and 5 bases from J, the gap between germline ends came to 6 bases. Germline CDR1 reads ENHRY; CDR2 reads SYGVKD. The CDR3 is 11 residues long. The CDR3 region is CAISVRDEQYF. Here the CDR3 DNA reads TGTGCCATCAGTGTTCGGGACGAGCAGTACTTC.

This clonotype was seen only a few times. This chain joins TRBV5-1 and TRBJ1-4, with D possibly being TRBD1 (5 bases). The V end was cut by 0 bases, the J end by 12 bases, with 9 bases between. The V gene's germline CDR1 is SGHRS and CDR2 YFSETQ. This CDR3 is built from 12 residues. DNA of the CDR3: TGCGCCAGCAGCTTGGCGGAGGGACAACTGTTTTTT. This gives the protein CASSLAEGQLFF.

This clonotype occurred many times. The rearrangement links TRBV20-1 to TRBJ1-2, with D unresolved. V shed 0 bases and J shed 3 bases, with 17 bases lying between them. CDR1 and CDR2 (germline): DFQATT, SNEGSKA (reference sequence). The CDR3 runs to 16 residues. The CDR3 DNA reads as TGCAGTGCTAGAGATGGACGGGAAGTGGGTGACTATGGCTACACCTTC. It is translated as CSARDGREVGDYGYTF.

The chain combines TRBV9 with TRBJ2-3; perhaps TRBD2 as D (6 bases). This CDR3 region has 16 residues. Trimming cost V 3 bases and J 4 bases, with 18 bases left between them. The V gene's germline CDR1 is SGDLS and CDR2 YYNGEE. Written as DNA, the CDR3 is TGTGCCAGCAGCGGGGACTTGCGGAGAGGGGCAGATACGCAGTATTTT. Its translation: CASSGDLRRGADTQYF.

This chain joins TRBV19 and TRBJ2-5; 8 positions match TRBD1. Germline-derived CDR1 and CDR2 are LNHDA and SQIVND (reference sequence). V was pared by 6 bases and J by 11 bases, with 17 bases of the junction left unmatched. The CDR3 runs to 15 residues. The CDR3 bases are TGTGCCAGTAGACGGCCCAGGGGGCATATCAATGAGCAGTACTTC. This gives the protein CASRRPRGHINEQYF.

The rearrangement joins TRBV20-1 to TRBJ2-5; 8 bases are a match to TRBD2. This CDR3 region has 16 residues. V shed 1 base and J 11 bases; nucleotides not matched to a gene: 18. Germline assignment: CDR1 DFQATT and CDR2 SNEGSKA (reference sequence). The CDR3 DNA reads as TGCAGTGCTAGAGTATCGGGAGGGAGGGCCTACAATGAGCAGTACTTC. Its translation is CSARVSGGRAYNEQYF.

This clonotype occurred a few times. The chain carries TRBV15 and TRBJ1-2; D is undetermined. The CDR3 totals 15 residues. With 0 bases removed from V and 6 bases from J, the gap between germline ends came to 14 bases. Germline V gene data show CDR1 as LNHNV and CDR2 as YYDKDF (reference sequence). The CDR3, as DNA: TGTGCCACCAGCAGAGATCTACACGCTGGGGATGGCTACACCTTC. Translation: CATSRDLHAGDGYTF. Variable domain in full (rest from reference TRBV15 and TRBJ1-2): DAMVIQNPRYQVTQFGKPVTLSCSQTLNHNVMYWYQQKSSQAPKLLFHYYDKDFNNEADTPDNFQSRRPNTSFCFLDIRSPGLGDTAMYLCATSRDLHAGDGYTFGSGTRLTVV.

This chain joins TRBV28 and TRBJ2-1; D not resolved. Trimming pared 6 bases from V and 3 bases from J, leaving 15 bases between. Germline loops: CDR1 MDHEN, CDR2 SYDVKM. There are 15 residues in the CDR3. The CDR3 region is CASSSVGWGYNEQFF. CDR3 nucleotides: TGTGCCAGCAGCTCAGTGGGGTGGGGCTACAATGAGCAGTTCTTC.

As DNA, the CDR3 is TGTGCCAGCAGCCAAGAGGGGGAAGCGAGAAAGAACACCGGGGAGCTGTTTTTT. As protein: CASSQEGEARKNTGELFF. The V call is TRBV3-1, the J call TRBJ2-2; D is tentatively TRBD1 or TRBD2 (5 bases each). The CDR3 totals 18 residues. Germline V gives CDR1 LGHDT, CDR2 YNNKEL (reference sequence). Between the trimmed V and J ends, which lost 0 bases and 1 base, there was a span of 15 bases.

This chain uses TRBV7-3 with TRBJ1-6; 8 bases are shared with TRBD1. V lost 5 bases to trimming and J lost 6 bases; unmatched junction nucleotides: 3. The CDR3 is made up of 14 amino acids. Germline V gene lookup returns CDR1 SGHTA and CDR2 FQGTGA. In DNA, the CDR3 is TGTGCCAGCAGCCCAGGGGGCAGTAATTCACCCCTCCACTTT. Amino acid sequence: CASSPGGSNSPLHF.

This chain uses TRBV20-1 with TRBJ2-1, with 8 bases that match TRBD2. Unmatched junction bases numbered 15, after V lost 6 bases and J lost 8 bases. Germline V gene data show CDR1 as DFQATT and CDR2 as SNEGSKA (reference sequence). There are 15 residues in the CDR3. The CDR3 loop is CSAHWRGAVRDEQFF. In DNA form, the CDR3 reads TGCAGTGCCCACTGGCGGGGGGCCGTTAGGGATGAGCAGTTCTTC.